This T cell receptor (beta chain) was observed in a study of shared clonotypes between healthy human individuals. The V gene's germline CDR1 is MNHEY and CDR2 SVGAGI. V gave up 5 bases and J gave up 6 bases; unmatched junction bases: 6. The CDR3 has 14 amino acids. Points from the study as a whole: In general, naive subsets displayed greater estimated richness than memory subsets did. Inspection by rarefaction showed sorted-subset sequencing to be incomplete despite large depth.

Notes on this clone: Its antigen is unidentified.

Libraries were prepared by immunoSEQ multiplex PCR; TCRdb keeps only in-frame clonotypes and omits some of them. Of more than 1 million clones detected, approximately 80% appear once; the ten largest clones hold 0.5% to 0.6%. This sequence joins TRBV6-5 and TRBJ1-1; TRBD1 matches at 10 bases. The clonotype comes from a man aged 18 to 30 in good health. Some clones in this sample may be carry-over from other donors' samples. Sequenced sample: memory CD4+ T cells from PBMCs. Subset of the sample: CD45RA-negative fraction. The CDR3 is CASSGQGVSSEAFF. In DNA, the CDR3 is TGTGCCAGCAGTGGACAGGGGGTCTCTTCTGAAGCTTTCTTT.